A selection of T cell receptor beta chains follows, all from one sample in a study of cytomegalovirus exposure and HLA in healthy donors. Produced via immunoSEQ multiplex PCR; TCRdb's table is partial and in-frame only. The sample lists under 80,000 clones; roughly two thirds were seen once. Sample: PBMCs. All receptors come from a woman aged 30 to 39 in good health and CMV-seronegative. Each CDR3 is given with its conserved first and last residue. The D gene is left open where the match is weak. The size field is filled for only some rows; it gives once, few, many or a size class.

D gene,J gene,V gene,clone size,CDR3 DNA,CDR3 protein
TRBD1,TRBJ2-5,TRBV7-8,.,TGTGCCAGCAGCAGGGGGAGGACAGGGCTGGAGACCCAGTACTTC,CASSRGRTGLETQYF
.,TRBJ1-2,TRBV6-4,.,TGTGCCACCGTACCCGACAGGTTGTACTATGGCTACACCTTC,CATVPDRLYYGYTF
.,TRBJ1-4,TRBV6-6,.,TGTGCCAGCAGGCCCGGGGGGGGCAATAATGAAAAACTGTTTTTT,CASRPGGGNNEKLFF
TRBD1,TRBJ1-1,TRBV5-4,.,TGTGCCAGCAGAAACAGGGGTGGAACTGAAGCTTTCTTT,CASRNRGGTEAFF
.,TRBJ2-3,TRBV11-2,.,TGTGCCAGCAATCCGGCGGGGCGCACAGATACGCAGTATTTT,CASNPAGRTDTQYF
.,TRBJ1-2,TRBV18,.,TGTGCCAGCTCACGGGCAGGGATCTATGGCTACACCTTC,CASSRAGIYGYTF
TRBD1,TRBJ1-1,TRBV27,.,TGTGCCAGCAGCCCGAACAGGGGGCACGAGAACACTGAAGCTTTCTTT,CASSPNRGHENTEAFF
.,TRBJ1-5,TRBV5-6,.,TGTGCCAGCAGCTTGCGCGGGTCTAGCAATCAGCCCCAGCATTTT,CASSLRGSSNQPQHF
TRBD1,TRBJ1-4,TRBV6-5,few,TGTGCCAGCAGTTACTCGACAGGGTCTGGAGAAAAACTGTTTTTT,CASSYSTGSGEKLFF
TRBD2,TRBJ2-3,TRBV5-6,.,TGTGCCAGCAGCTTAGCGGGGGGGCCGTTAGATACGCAGTATTTT,CASSLAGGPLDTQYF
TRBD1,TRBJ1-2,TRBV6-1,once,TGTGCCAGCAGGCCGACAGGGGGCGCAAACTATGGCTACACCTTC,CASRPTGGANYGYTF
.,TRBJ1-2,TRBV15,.,TGTGCCACCAGCACTAGGCCCGCGGTCTATGGCTACACCTTC,CATSTRPAVYGYTF
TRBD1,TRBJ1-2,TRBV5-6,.,TGTGCCAGCAGCCACTGGGGACAGGGATCGTTTGGCTACACCTTC,CASSHWGQGSFGYTF
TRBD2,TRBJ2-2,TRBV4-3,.,TGCGCCAGCAGCCAAGACGGCGGGGGGCTTTCCGGGGAGCTGTTTTTT,CASSQDGGGLSGELFF
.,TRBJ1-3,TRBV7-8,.,TGTGCCAGCAGCTTTAGCCGACAGAACTCTGGAAACACCATATATTTT,CASSFSRQNSGNTIYF
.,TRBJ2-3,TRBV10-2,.,TGCGCCAGCAGTGAGTACGTCGACCAAGGGGGATTCTCGGATACGCAGTATTTT,CASSEYVDQGGFSDTQYF
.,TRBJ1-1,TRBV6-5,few,TGTGCCAGCAGTTCTGATACAGAGAACACTGAAGCTTTCTTT,CASSSDTENTEAFF
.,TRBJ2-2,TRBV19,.,TGTGCCAGTAGTATAGTTCGCGACAGGAGCACCGGGGAGCTGTTTTTT,CASSIVRDRSTGELFF
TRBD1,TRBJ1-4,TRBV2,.,TGTGCCAGCAGTTCCACTCCGGGACAGGCCGGGGGGGAAAAACTGTTTTTT,CASSSTPGQAGGEKLFF
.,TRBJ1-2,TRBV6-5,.,TGTGCCAGCAGTTACTCGGGTTCCGGCGCGGCCTACACCTTC,CASSYSGSGAAYTF
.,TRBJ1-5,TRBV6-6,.,TGTGCCAGCAGCCGGGCCCGGGGGAGCAATCAGCCCCAGCATTTT,CASSRARGSNQPQHF
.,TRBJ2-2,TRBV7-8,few,TGTGCCAGCAGCTTATCCCATGGGGGGGGCCTAACCGGGGAGCTGTTTTTT,CASSLSHGGGLTGELFF